This T cell receptor beta chain was profiled in a study of regulatory and conventional T cells in RAG deficiency. Clones were read by immunoSEQ multiplex PCR, and TCRdb kept only the in-frame ones, dropping some. This sample has around 12,000 clones, with approximately 93% found just once. This clone was counted between two and nine times. Germline V gene data show CDR1 as SEHNR and CDR2 as FQNEAQ (reference sequence). The germline V and J ends were trimmed by 5 bases and 2 bases, with 22 bases remaining between them. The CDR3 runs 17 residues. The sorted conventional CD4+ T cells were CD25-low and CD127-high, with genomic DNA sequenced. This same sample was also taken into another study, of regulatory T cells. From that study: The PCR used 52 TRBV and 13 TRBJ primers.

The V call is TRBV7-9, the J call TRBJ2-7; D assignment may be TRBD1 or TRBD2 (5 bases each). The sample comprised CD4+ effector T cells sorted from blood. The sequence came from a human donor in good health. The CDR3 protein is CASSPPPGLVTTYEQYF. In DNA, the CDR3 is TGTGCCAGCAGCCCCCCGCCGGGGCTAGTGACCACCTACGAGCAGTACTTC.